Following are 11 T cell receptor beta chains from one sample sequenced in a study of shared clonotypes between healthy human individuals. Sequencing was performed with immunoSEQ multiplex PCR; in TCRdb, only in-frame clones are kept and a portion is missing. The table shows 1,400,000 or so clones, with 98% occurring only once. Material for sequencing was naive CD4+ T cells sorted from blood. The subset: CD45RA+ positively selected. The origin of the receptors is a man aged 25 to 45 in good health.

This clone was seen once. CDR3 sequence reads: CASSEQGGTWAEQYF. DNA of the CDR3: TGTGCCAGCAGTGAACAAGGCGGGACTTGGGCCGAGCAGTACTTC. The chain employs TRBV6-1 and TRBJ2-7; the D gene is possibly TRBD2 (6 bases). Trimming stripped 2 bases from V and 6 bases from J, with 17 bases between. Germline CDR1 and CDR2: MNHNS and SASEGT. The CDR3 length is 15 residues.

The V gene is TRBV2, the J gene TRBJ2-5; D unresolved. Germline V CDR1 and CDR2: SNHLY, FYNNEI. The ends were cut back, 2 bases at V and 1 base at J, with 5 bases in the middle. There are 13 residues in the CDR3. The CDR3 DNA is TGTGCCAGCAGTGAATACAGCCAAGAGACCCAGTACTTC. It yields the protein CASSEYSQETQYF.

The gene calls are TRBV2 and TRBJ2-7, with TRBD1 as a possible D gene (6 bases). The CDR3 totals 12 residues. Germline V gene sequence: CDR1 SNHLY, CDR2 FYNNEI. The V and J ends lost 6 bases and 7 bases respectively, with 13 bases between them. This CDR3 is CASRRQDAEQYF. The CDR3 region has the DNA TGTGCCAGCAGAAGACAGGACGCGGAGCAGTACTTC.

The chain employs TRBV11-3 and TRBJ2-6, with a weak D call TRBD2 (6 bases). Trimming removed 5 bases at V and 0 bases at J, with 17 bases between. Germline V lookup: CDR1 SGHNT, CDR2 YENEEA. The CDR3 is 18 amino acids. CDR3 coding DNA: TGTGCCAGCAGCCGATTCGGGGGATTGAACTCTGGGGCCAACGTCCTGACTTTC. It translates to CASSRFGGLNSGANVLTF. Supplemented by reference TRBV11-3 and TRBJ2-6, the full variable domain reads EAGVVQSPRYKIIEKKQPVAFWCNPISGHNTLYWYLQNLGQGPELLIRYENEEAVDDSQLPKDRFSAERLKGVDSTLKIQPAELGDSAVYLCASSRFGGLNSGANVLTFGAGSRLTVL.

The V gene is TRBV15, the J gene TRBJ2-1; D might be TRBD1 (6 bases). Germline CDR1 and CDR2: LNHNV and YYDKDF (reference sequence). This CDR3 is 15 amino acids long. V was pared by 0 bases and J by 2 bases, with 8 bases between. The CDR3 here is CATSRDGQPYNEQFF. For the CDR3, the DNA is TGTGCCACCAGCAGAGATGGACAGCCCTACAATGAGCAGTTCTTC.

The chain combines TRBV27 with TRBJ2-1; the match to TRBD2 covers 8 bases. J was trimmed by 2 bases and V by 6 bases; bases with no gene match: 21. The V gene's germline CDR1 is MNHEY and CDR2 SMNVEV (reference sequence). The CDR3 totals 20 residues. CDR3 in DNA: TGTGCCAGCAGACAGACACAGCTCGCCGGGACTAGTGGCACCTACAATGAGCAGTTCTTC. It codes for CASRQTQLAGTSGTYNEQFF.

This rearrangement joins TRBV5-1 to TRBJ2-5, with TRBD1 matching over 11 bases. Germline trimming cut 4 bases from V and 5 bases from J; bases unmatched to any gene: 10. Germline assignment: CDR1 SGHRS and CDR2 YFSETQ. The CDR3 totals 16 residues. CDR3 residues: CASSPRTGGRRETQYF. The CDR3, as DNA: TGCGCCAGCAGCCCTCGGACAGGGGGCCGGAGGGAGACCCAGTACTTC.

The chain has TRBV4-1 and TRBJ1-5; possibly TRBD1 for D (6 bases). V lost 4 bases to trimming and J lost 9 bases, with 25 bases between them. Germline V gene data show CDR1 as MGHRA and CDR2 as YSYEKL. This CDR3 has 17 amino acids. This chain's CDR3 is CASSPEDSAAQSRPQHF. The CDR3 DNA sequence: TGCGCCAGCAGCCCCGAGGACAGTGCTGCCCAATCTCGGCCCCAGCATTTT.

This chain links TRBV19 with TRBJ2-2; the D is unclear. Trimming shortened V by 4 bases and J by 0 bases, and 15 bases separated the two germline ends. Germline values: CDR1 LNHDA, CDR2 SQIVND (reference sequence). CDR3 size: 17 residues. CDR3 in DNA: TGTGCCAGTAGTACCTTACTTGGCGGAGCGAACACCGGGGAGCTGTTTTTT. Encoded protein: CASSTLLGGANTGELFF.

This chain joins TRBV27 and TRBJ2-7, with D hard to call. Trimming shortened V by 3 bases and J by 0 bases, and 9 bases separated the two germline ends. The CDR3 consists of 14 residues. Per germline, CDR1 MNHEY and CDR2 SMNVEV (reference sequence). The CDR3 protein is CASSFRAGSYEQYF. CDR3 coding DNA: TGTGCCAGCAGTTTCCGAGCTGGCTCCTACGAGCAGTACTTC.

The V call is TRBV5-5, the J call TRBJ1-3; D may be TRBD1 (5 bases). V lost 1 base, J lost 1 base, and 6 bases lay in between. The CDR3 spans 14 residues. The germline V gene encodes CDR1 SGHKS and CDR2 YYEKEE (reference sequence). In nucleotides, the CDR3 is TGTGCCAGCAGCTTGTGGGGGTCTGGAAACACCATATATTTT. This codes for CASSLWGSGNTIYF.